The rows below give T cell receptor beta chains drawn from one sample of a study of graft-versus-host responses after intestinal transplantation. No cognate antigen is known for these TCRs. Assay used: immunoSEQ multiplex PCR; TCRdb lists only in-frame clones, some missing. This sample has approximately 100,000 clones, with 93% found just once. The sequences come from unstimulated CD8+ T cells sorted from spleen or lymph node cells, collected before intestinal transplant. The receptors here all came from a human donor who received an intestinal transplant. Each CDR3 is given with its conserved first and last residue. The D gene is left open where the match is weak.

j_call d_call v_call cdr3_nt cdr3_aa
TRBJ2-3 TRBD1 TRBV13 TGTGCCAGCAGCTCGAAGGGGGCTTGGGATACGCAGTATTTT CASSSKGAWDTQYF
TRBJ2-2 TRBD2 TRBV7-7 TGTGCCAGCAGCCCCCACAGCGGGGGGATCACCGGGGAGCTGTTTTTT CASSPHSGGITGELFF
TRBJ1-5 NA TRBV6-5 TGTGCCAGCAGTTACTCTTGGGGTCAGCCCCAGCATTTT CASSYSWGQPQHF
TRBJ2-1 NA TRBV13 TGTGCCAGTAACTACAGGGTCCGGAATGAGCAGTTCTTC CASNYRVRNEQFF
TRBJ1-2 NA TRBV27 TGTGCCAGCAGTTTTGCAGGGGAGGGCTATGGCTACACCTTC CASSFAGEGYGYTF
TRBJ2-2 NA TRBV18 TGTGCCAGCTCACGAGACAGGAACACCGGGGAGCTGTTTTTT CASSRDRNTGELFF
TRBJ1-1 NA TRBV5-1 TGCGCCAGCAGCTTAGGGGGAACGATGAACACTGAAGCTTTCTTT CASSLGGTMNTEAFF
TRBJ2-6 NA TRBV11-3 TGTGCCAGCAGCTTAAGGGGGGGGGCCAACGTCCTGACTTTC CASSLRGGANVLTF
TRBJ2-2 NA TRBV14 TGTGCCAGCAGCCCCCACACCGGGGAGCTGTTTTTT CASSPHTGELFF
TRBJ2-3 NA TRBV7-9 TGTGCCAGCAGCTTAACGGCTAGCTTGTCAGATACGCAGTATTTT CASSLTASLSDTQYF
TRBJ1-5 NA TRBV7-9 TGTGCCAGCAGCTTAGGTGGGGCTTGGCCTGGCGGGGATCAGCCCCAGCATTTT CASSLGGAWPGGDQPQHF
TRBJ2-7 NA TRBV2 TGTGCCAGCGGGGAAGAGGACTGGCCCTACGAGCAGTACTTC CASGEEDWPYEQYF
TRBJ1-1 TRBD1 TRBV4-1 TGCGCCAGCAGCCAAGATGAAGGACAGGGGTTTTACGAAGCTTTCTTT CASSQDEGQGFYEAFF
TRBJ1-5 NA TRBV7-9 TGTGCCAGCAGCTTGGGGGACAGCAATCAGCCCCAGCATTTT CASSLGDSNQPQHF
TRBJ2-3 NA TRBV10-3 TGTGCCATCAGTGAGGAGGTAGATACGCAGTATTTT CAISEEVDTQYF
TRBJ2-3 TRBD1 TRBV29-1 TGCAGCGTTGGAATGGTAGACAGGGGCTTCACAGATACGCAGTATTTT CSVGMVDRGFTDTQYF
TRBJ2-5 NA TRBV14 TGTGCCAGCAGCCAATGGCAAGAGACCCAGTACTTC CASSQWQETQYF
TRBJ1-1 NA TRBV18 TGTGCCAGCTCAAGGCTCAGGGCCGGGAACACTGAAGCTTTCTTT CASSRLRAGNTEAFF
TRBJ1-1 NA TRBV13 TGTGCCAGCAGCCCCCAGGTTTTAATGAACACTGAAGCTTTCTTT CASSPQVLMNTEAFF
TRBJ1-1 NA TRBV5-1 TGCGCCAGCAGCTTGGCCGGGCAGGGTGAGCAGGATGAAGCTTTCTTT CASSLAGQGEQDEAFF
TRBJ2-1 TRBD1 TRBV5-1 TGCGCCAGCAGCCTGACAGGGGCCTACAATGAGCAGTTCTTC CASSLTGAYNEQFF
TRBJ1-2 NA TRBV11-2 TGTGCCAGCGGCGAGGGCGGGGTGCCCTACGGCTACACCTTC CASGEGGVPYGYTF
TRBJ2-2 TRBD1 TRBV14 TGTGCCAGCAGCCAAGGGACAGGGGACACCGGGGAGCTGTTTTTT CASSQGTGDTGELFF
TRBJ2-1 NA TRBV4-1 TGCGCCAGCAGCCAAGCCTCCCGGCATGAGCAGTTCTTC CASSQASRHEQFF
TRBJ1-1 TRBD1 TRBV27 TGTGCCAGCAGTTTATCGGCAGGGGGAAACACTGAAGCTTTCTTT CASSLSAGGNTEAFF
TRBJ2-7 NA TRBV19 TGTGCCAGTAGTATTACTCGGACGGGATACGAGCAGTACTTC CASSITRTGYEQYF
TRBJ1-2 NA TRBV9 TGTGCCAGCAGCGCCTTCACCGAATCAGACAGGCAATATGGCTACACCTTC CASSAFTESDRQYGYTF
TRBJ2-5 NA TRBV7-9 TGTGCCAGCAGCTTAGTTGGGGGGGCCAGGGGGCTGGTGGAGACCCAGTACTTC CASSLVGGARGLVETQYF
TRBJ2-5 TRBD1 TRBV4-1 TGCGTCAGCAGCCCGCATACAGGGGTTCCCCGGGGGACCCAGTACTTC CVSSPHTGVPRGTQYF
TRBJ1-1 TRBD1 TRBV29-1 TGCAGCGGCACAGGGGTGTCAGCTTTCTTT CSGTGVSAFF
TRBJ2-7 TRBD1 TRBV6-5 TGTGCCAGCAGCCCGGGACAGTCCTACGAGCAGTACTTC CASSPGQSYEQYF